This T cell receptor beta chain was captured in a study of graft-versus-host responses after intestinal transplantation. A single count supports this clone. Its cognate antigen is unknown. The germline V and J ends were trimmed by 1 base and 3 bases, with 13 bases remaining between them. The CDR3 has 16 amino acids. CDR1 LNHDA and CDR2 SQIVND come from the germline V gene (reference sequence). Sequencing used immunoSEQ multiplex PCR; TCRdb keeps in-frame clones, though not all of them. This sample yields 75,000 to 95,000 clones, of which about 92% are seen a single time; about 2% belongs to the top ten.

The sequences come from unstimulated CD8+ T cells sorted from spleen or lymph node cells, collected before intestinal transplant. The origin of this receptor is a human donor who received an intestinal transplant. This chain uses TRBV19 with TRBJ1-5; D is undetermined. In nucleotides, the CDR3 is TGTGCCAGTAGTATAGTTCACGCGGGCATCAATCAGCCCCAGCATTTT. It codes for CASSIVHAGINQPQHF.